This T cell receptor (beta chain) emerged from a study of blood T cell repertoires in COVID-19. The germline V gene has CDR1 SNHLY and CDR2 FYNNEI. The CDR3 has 10 amino acids. Trimming stripped 8 bases from V and 7 bases from J, with 8 bases between. The assay was immunoSEQ multiplex PCR, and TCRdb's table has in-frame clones only and misses some. The sample records approximately 240,000 clones, 70% to 90% being singletons. The sample taken for sequencing was peripheral blood. The sequence came from a woman aged 18 to 35 who had recovered from COVID-19. The rearrangement links TRBV2 to TRBJ1-1; D ambiguous. CDR3 amino acids: CASPRGEAFF. CDR3 in DNA: TGTGCCAGCCCCCGAGGTGAAGCTTTCTTT.